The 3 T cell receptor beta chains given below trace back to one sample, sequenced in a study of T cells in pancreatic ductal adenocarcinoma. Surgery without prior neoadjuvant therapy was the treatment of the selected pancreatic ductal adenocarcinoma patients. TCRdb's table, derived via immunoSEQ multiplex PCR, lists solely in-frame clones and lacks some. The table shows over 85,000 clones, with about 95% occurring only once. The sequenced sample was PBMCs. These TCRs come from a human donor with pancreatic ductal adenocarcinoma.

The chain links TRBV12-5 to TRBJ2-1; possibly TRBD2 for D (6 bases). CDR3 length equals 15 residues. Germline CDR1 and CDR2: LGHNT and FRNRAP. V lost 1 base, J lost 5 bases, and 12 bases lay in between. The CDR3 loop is CASGLGGRRDNEQFF. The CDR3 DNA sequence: TGTGCTAGTGGTTTGGGTGGACGGAGGGACAATGAGCAGTTCTTC.

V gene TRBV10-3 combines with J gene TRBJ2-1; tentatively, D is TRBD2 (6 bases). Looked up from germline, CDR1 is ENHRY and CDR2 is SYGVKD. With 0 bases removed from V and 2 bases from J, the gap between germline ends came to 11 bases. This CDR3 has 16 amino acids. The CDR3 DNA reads TGTGCCATCAGTGAGTCGTTGGCGGGAACCTACAATGAGCAGTTCTTC. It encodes CAISESLAGTYNEQFF.

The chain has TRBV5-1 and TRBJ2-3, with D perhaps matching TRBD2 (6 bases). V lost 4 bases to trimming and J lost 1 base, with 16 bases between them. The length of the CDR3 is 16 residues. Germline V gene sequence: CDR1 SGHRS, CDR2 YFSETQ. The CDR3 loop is CASSQHGSSGTDTQYF. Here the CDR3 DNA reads TGCGCCAGCAGCCAACATGGCTCTAGCGGCACAGATACGCAGTATTTT.